These 2 T cell receptor beta chains were all obtained from the same sample, sequenced in a study of spatial heterogeneity in lung cancer. No antigen has been identified for these receptors. Study-wide results and caveats: In tumors, expanded intratumoral alpha and beta TCR counts tracked mutation counts.

TCRdb processed the 5' RACE reads anew with MiXCR; each CDR3 protein has one entry. The sample consists of some 96,000 distinct CDR3 sequences, nearly 4.5% of them appearing once. Time point: sample taken at primary tumor resection. Sequencing used lung tumor tissue, obtained at surgery. Receptors originate from a male donor with early-stage non-small cell lung cancer.

This clonotype was seen repeatedly, ten times or more. The chain carries TRBV20-1 and TRBJ2-2; D is unclear. Germline lookup yields CDR1 DFQATT and CDR2 SNEGSKA (reference sequence). V lost 3 bases and J 7 bases, leaving 9 bases between the germline ends. This CDR3 has 12 amino acids. CDR3 amino acids: CSASIGGGELFF. Written as DNA, the CDR3 is TGCAGTGCTAGCATTGGCGGCGGGGAGCTGTTTTTT.

This clonotype was picked up many times. The CDR3 spells CASSKDRGRYTEAFF. Written as DNA, the CDR3 is TGTGCCAGCAGCAAAGACAGGGGGAGATATACTGAAGCTTTCTTT. The rearrangement links TRBV5-4 to TRBJ1-1, with TRBD1 identical over 9 bases. The trim removed 4 bases at V and 5 bases at J, leaving 9 bases unmatched. The CDR3 is 15 residues long. Looked up from germline, CDR1 is SGHNT and CDR2 is YYREEE (reference sequence).